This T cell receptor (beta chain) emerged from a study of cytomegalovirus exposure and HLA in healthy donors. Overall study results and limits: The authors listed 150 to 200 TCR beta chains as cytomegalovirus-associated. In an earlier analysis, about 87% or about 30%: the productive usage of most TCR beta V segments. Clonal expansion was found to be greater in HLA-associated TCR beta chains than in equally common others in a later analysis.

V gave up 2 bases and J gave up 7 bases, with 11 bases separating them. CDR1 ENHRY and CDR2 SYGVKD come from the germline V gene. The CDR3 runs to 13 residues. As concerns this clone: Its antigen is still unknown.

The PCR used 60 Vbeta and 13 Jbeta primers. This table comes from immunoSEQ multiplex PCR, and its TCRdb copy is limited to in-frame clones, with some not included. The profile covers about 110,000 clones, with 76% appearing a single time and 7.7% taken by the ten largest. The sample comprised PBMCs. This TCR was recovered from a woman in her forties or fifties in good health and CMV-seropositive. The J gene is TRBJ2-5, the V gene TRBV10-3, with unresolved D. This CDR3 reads CAISENAERTQYF. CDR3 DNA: TGTGCCATCAGTGAGAACGCTGAGAGGACCCAGTACTTC.